This is a list of T cell receptor beta chains from one sample in a study of T-cell reconstitution after alpha-beta-depleted transplantation in children. TCRdb recomputed calls from the PCR reads with MiXCR, one row per CDR3 protein. The data contain hundreds of thousands of distinct CDR3 sequences, around 14% of them singletons. Specimen: PBMCs, collected before TCRalphabeta/CD19-depleted stem cell transplant. The receptor set was obtained from a girl aged 2-10 years with congenital amegakaryocytic thrombocytopenia, due to receive a stem cell transplant. The CDR3 runs from the conserved cysteine through the conserved F or W. Fields, in order: CDR3 DNA, CDR3 protein, clone size, J gene, D gene, V gene. A D gene is named only where the DNA matches it firmly. Only part of the rows carry a size: once, few, many, or a class if the clone is expanded.

DNA: TGTGCCAGCAGCTTTACGGGAGGGCCGAATGAGCAGTTCTTC
CDR3: CASSFTGGPNEQFF
size: .
J: TRBJ2-1
D: TRBD2
V: TRBV7-2

DNA: TGTGCCACCAGCAGAGATCCCATCTGGCAGCAGAACACTGAAGCTTTCTTT
CDR3: CATSRDPIWQQNTEAFF
size: many
J: TRBJ1-1
D: .
V: TRBV15

DNA: TGTGCCAGCAGTGTGCAGGAAGCCTACGAGCAGTACTTC
CDR3: CASSVQEAYEQYF
size: .
J: TRBJ2-7
D: .
V: TRBV12-3/TRBV12-4

DNA: TGCAGCGTTGGTGTGATTAGCGGGAGATCAGATACGCAGTATTTT
CDR3: CSVGVISGRSDTQYF
size: many
J: TRBJ2-3
D: TRBD2
V: TRBV29-1

DNA: TGCAGTGCTATGGGAGGAGGGCTAGCGGGAGGTTACGAGCAGTACTTC
CDR3: CSAMGGGLAGGYEQYF
size: few
J: TRBJ2-7
D: TRBD2
V: TRBV20-1

DNA: TGCAGTGCTAGTCCCGCTCTACAGGGAGGAGCTTTCTTT
CDR3: CSASPALQGGAFF
size: many
J: TRBJ1-1
D: .
V: TRBV20-1

DNA: TGCGCCAGCAGCTTGGGTGGACAGACGACAACAACTAATGAAAAACTGTTTTTT
CDR3: CASSLGGQTTTTNEKLFF
size: many
J: TRBJ1-4
D: .
V: TRBV5-1

DNA: TGTGCCAGCAGTCCATCCCCGACAGGGTTGGGCCACGAGCAGTACTTC
CDR3: CASSPSPTGLGHEQYF
size: many
J: TRBJ2-7
D: TRBD1
V: TRBV6-1

DNA: TGCAGTGCTAGAGGGTTTCGGGGGAGGAACACCGGGGAGCTGTTTTTT
CDR3: CSARGFRGRNTGELFF
size: many
J: TRBJ2-2
D: .
V: TRBV20-1

DNA: TGTGCCAGTAGTATAGTAGGGACAGGGCTCTACGAGCAGTACTTC
CDR3: CASSIVGTGLYEQYF
size: few
J: TRBJ2-7
D: TRBD1
V: TRBV19

DNA: TGTGCCAGCTCACCGGGACAGAGGTTCACAGATACGCAGTATTTT
CDR3: CASSPGQRFTDTQYF
size: .
J: TRBJ2-3
D: TRBD1
V: TRBV28

DNA: TGCGCCAGCAGCTTGAACAGGAGGGACACTGAAGCTTTCTTT
CDR3: CASSLNRRDTEAFF
size: many
J: TRBJ1-1
D: .
V: TRBV5-1

DNA: TGTGCCAGCAGCCGTAGACTAGCGGGAGGGCCGCGAGAGACCCAGTACTTC
CDR3: CASSRRLAGGPRETQYF
size: .
J: TRBJ2-5
D: TRBD2
V: TRBV28

DNA: TGCAGTGCGGCCCCCGGTGGGTACGATGAGCAGTTCTTC
CDR3: CSAAPGGYDEQFF
size: few
J: TRBJ2-1
D: .
V: TRBV20-1

DNA: TGCGCCACCTCGTGGGGCATGAACACTGAAGCTTTCTTT
CDR3: CATSWGMNTEAFF
size: many
J: TRBJ1-1
D: .
V: TRBV10-2

DNA: TGCGCCAGCAGCCAAGTCGGGACACCGTACAATGAGCAGTTCTTC
CDR3: CASSQVGTPYNEQFF
size: many
J: TRBJ2-1
D: .
V: TRBV4-1

DNA: TGTGCCAGCAGTTCGCCTCGCGTCGGGAACACTGAAGCTTTCTTT
CDR3: CASSSPRVGNTEAFF
size: many
J: TRBJ1-1
D: .
V: TRBV27

DNA: TGCAGTGCGGGCAGGACAGCGAGGGACACCGGGGAGCTGTTTTTT
CDR3: CSAGRTARDTGELFF
size: many
J: TRBJ2-2
D: .
V: TRBV20-1

DNA: TGTGCCAGCAGTTACGCCGGGGAAGCTTTCTTT
CDR3: CASSYAGEAFF
size: many
J: TRBJ1-1
D: .
V: TRBV6-5

DNA: TGTGCCATCAGCCTGGGACTAGCGGGGAACAATGAGCAGTTCTTC
CDR3: CAISLGLAGNNEQFF
size: many
J: TRBJ2-1
D: TRBD2
V: TRBV10-3

DNA: TGCAGCGCCACAGGGGGGGGGATAACTGAAGCTTTCTTT
CDR3: CSATGGGITEAFF
size: many
J: TRBJ1-1
D: TRBD1
V: TRBV29-1

DNA: TGTGCCAGCAGTCTGTCGGGACAGTTGGCAGAGACCCAGTACTTC
CDR3: CASSLSGQLAETQYF
size: many
J: TRBJ2-5
D: TRBD1
V: TRBV12-3/TRBV12-4

DNA: TGTGCTAGTGGCCAGAACCCTAGCGGGTCCACCTACAATGAGCAGTTCTTC
CDR3: CASGQNPSGSTYNEQFF
size: many
J: TRBJ2-1
D: TRBD2
V: TRBV12-5

DNA: TGTGCCAGCAGCTCTCTGGGCCGCTATGGCTACACCTTC
CDR3: CASSSLGRYGYTF
size: .
J: TRBJ1-2
D: .
V: TRBV6-2/TRBV6-3

DNA: TGCAGCGTTGCGATAGGACAGGAGGTGCAGTACTTC
CDR3: CSVAIGQEVQYF
size: .
J: TRBJ2-7
D: TRBD1
V: TRBV29-1

DNA: TGTGCCAGCAGTTTTGGGCAGGCGGGCGGGGGTTACAATGAGCAGTTCTTC
CDR3: CASSFGQAGGGYNEQFF
size: few
J: TRBJ2-1
D: TRBD2
V: TRBV12-3/TRBV12-4

DNA: TGCGCCAGCAGCTTGGGGGCTAGAATAAATGAGCAGTTCTTC
CDR3: CASSLGARINEQFF
size: many
J: TRBJ2-1
D: .
V: TRBV5-1

DNA: TGCAGTGCTAGAGGACGGAACACCGGGGAGCTGTTTTTT
CDR3: CSARGRNTGELFF
size: many
J: TRBJ2-2
D: .
V: TRBV20-1

DNA: TGCAGTGCTAGGCTAGGGGGCACCCGGGAGCTGTTTTTT
CDR3: CSARLGGTRELFF
size: .
J: TRBJ2-2
D: TRBD1
V: TRBV20-1

DNA: TGTGCCAGCTCACAATCTTACACAGATACGCAGTATTTT
CDR3: CASSQSYTDTQYF
size: few
J: TRBJ2-3
D: .
V: TRBV18

DNA: TGTGCCAGCAGCGGGGGAGGACAGGGGACCCAGCCCCAGCATTTT
CDR3: CASSGGGQGTQPQHF
size: few
J: TRBJ1-5
D: TRBD1
V: TRBV9

DNA: TGCGCCAGCAGCTTGGAAAGTTCTAACGAGCAGTACTTC
CDR3: CASSLESSNEQYF
size: few
J: TRBJ2-7
D: .
V: TRBV5-1

DNA: TGTGCCAGCACCCAAGTGGGCAGTCCGAATGAAAAACTGTTTTTT
CDR3: CASTQVGSPNEKLFF
size: .
J: TRBJ1-4
D: .
V: TRBV19

DNA: TGTGCCAGCTTGGACACCCTCCCGGGACAGGGGTCGACTGAAGATACGCAGTATTTT
CDR3: CASLDTLPGQGSTEDTQYF
size: few
J: TRBJ2-3
D: TRBD1
V: TRBV12-3/TRBV12-4

DNA: TGCAGTGCCCTCCGGCCGGCCACCTACGAGCAGTACTTC
CDR3: CSALRPATYEQYF
size: .
J: TRBJ2-7
D: .
V: TRBV20-1